Following are 25 T cell receptor beta chains from one sample sequenced in a study of persistence of HIV-infected CD4 T cells. The immunoSEQ assay was version 4, run in survey mode. Sequencing used immunoSEQ multiplex PCR; TCRdb keeps in-frame clones, though not all of them. Seen here are approximately 31,000 clones, roughly four fifths observed once, and the top ten hold about 0.83%. For these receptors, no antigen is known. Cells were stimulated with CMV-infected fibroblast lysates at roughly 9.1 ug/mL. CD40L-negative CD69-negative CD45RO-high memory CD4+ T cells were sorted as populations depleted of antigen-responding cells. Sequencing was performed on CD4+ T cells sorted from PBMCs after 18-hour stimulation, taken from a patient who received antiretroviral therapy. These receptors were taken from an adult man with HIV who was CMV-seropositive.

This chain uses TRBV6-1 with TRBJ1-2, with 9 nucleotides matching TRBD1. The ends lost 7 bases at V and 6 bases at J; junction bases unmatched: 6. Germline values: CDR1 MNHNS, CDR2 SASEGT. This CDR3 is 13 amino acids long. The CDR3 coding sequence is TGTGCCAGCAATTCCGGGACAGGGCATGGCTACACCTTC. It specifies CASNSGTGHGYTF.

The chain couples TRBV30 to TRBJ1-3; D not certain. Germline CDR1 is GTSNPN and CDR2 is SVGIG (reference sequence). The CDR3 is 14 amino acids. The V end lost 0 bases, the J end lost 6 bases, and 12 bases lay between the germline ends. CDR3 residues: CAWSVLGMVNTIYF. CDR3 sequence (DNA): TGTGCCTGGAGTGTATTAGGGATGGTAAACACCATATATTTT.

This chain joins TRBV30 and TRBJ1-6, with D hard to call. The CDR3 sequence is 12 residues long. Trimming took 3 bases from V and 12 from J, leaving 12 bases between them. Germline values: CDR1 GTSNPN, CDR2 SVGIG (reference sequence). The CDR3 bases are TGTGCCTGGAGCGAAGGAGGAGGACCCCTCCACTTT. Translated: CAWSEGGGPLHF.

This CDR3 reads CASSEWDSNYGYTF. The CDR3 region has the DNA TGTGCCAGCAGTGAATGGGACAGCAACTATGGCTACACCTTC. This chain connects TRBV6-1 to TRBJ1-2, with 7 bases fitting TRBD1. V lost 2 bases and J lost 2; bases outside the gene matches: 2. Germline values: CDR1 MNHNS, CDR2 SASEGT. CDR3 length: 14 residues.

V gene TRBV4-2 combines with J gene TRBJ1-2; 12 nucleotides agree with TRBD1. After removal of 0 bases from V and 4 bases from J, the junction contained 12 bases not matched to a gene. This CDR3 spans 19 amino acids. Looked up from germline, CDR1 is LGHNA and CDR2 is YNFKEQ. The CDR3, as DNA: TGTGCCAGCAGCCAAGATCTTCGGGACAGGGGGCGATTGAGCTATGGCTACACCTTC. This codes for CASSQDLRDRGRLSYGYTF.

This rearrangement joins TRBV7-9 to TRBJ2-5; TRBD1 is a possible D gene (6 bases). CDR1 and CDR2 (germline): SEHNR, FQNEAQ (reference sequence). This CDR3 spans 16 amino acids. Trimming took off 1 base at V and 3 bases at J, with 15 bases between the two ends. CDR3 loop: CASSLVVRGPEETQYF. Written as DNA, the CDR3 is TGTGCCAGCAGCTTAGTGGTCAGGGGCCCAGAAGAGACCCAGTACTTC.

The chain recombines TRBV4-3 with TRBJ1-1, with D perhaps matching TRBD1 (6 bases). V was clipped by 2 bases and J by 2 bases, with 15 bases between them. The germline CDR1 and CDR2 sequences are LGHNA and YSLEER. CDR3 size: 16 residues. CDR3 sequence: CASSQWTATSNTEAFF. The CDR3 DNA reads as TGCGCCAGCAGCCAATGGACAGCAACTAGTAACACTGAAGCTTTCTTT.

The chain uses TRBV19 and TRBJ1-1; no clear D. This CDR3 is built from 14 residues. Germline V CDR1 and CDR2: LNHDA, SQIVND (reference sequence). Trimming pared 7 bases from V and 4 bases from J, leaving 16 bases between. The CDR3 region is CASTVKGGVTEAFF. As DNA, the CDR3 is TGTGCCAGTACCGTGAAGGGAGGCGTCACTGAAGCTTTCTTT.

The chain combines TRBV27 with TRBJ1-1, with D perhaps matching TRBD1 (5 bases). Germline assignment: CDR1 MNHEY and CDR2 SMNVEV (reference sequence). V was cut by 5 bases and J by 0 bases, with 13 bases left in between. The CDR3 has 15 amino acids. Here the CDR3 DNA reads TGTGCCAGCAGTCCCCCAGGGCTCATGAACACTGAAGCTTTCTTT. As protein: CASSPPGLMNTEAFF.

There are a few counts of this clone. This sequence joins TRBV15 and TRBJ1-5, with D unresolved. Germline V gene data show CDR1 as LNHNV and CDR2 as YYDKDF (reference sequence). The V end lost 0 bases, the J end lost 6 bases, and 12 bases lay between the germline ends. The CDR3 is 15 amino acids. This CDR3 reads CATSRDQSGVQPQHF. DNA for the CDR3: TGTGCCACCAGCAGAGATCAATCGGGCGTTCAGCCCCAGCATTTT.

The rearrangement joins TRBV5-6 to TRBJ1-2, with unresolved D. The CDR3 contains 12 residues. The germline V gene encodes CDR1 SGHDT and CDR2 YYEEEE. Trimming removed 3 bases at V and 4 bases at J, with 7 bases between. CDR3 DNA: TGTGCCAGCAGCTCCGTCGTCTATGGCTACACCTTC. Amino acid sequence: CASSSVVYGYTF.

The chain recombines TRBV19 with TRBJ1-1; tentative D call: TRBD1 (6 bases). V lost 5 bases and J lost 0, with 19 bases in between. Germline-derived CDR1 and CDR2 are LNHDA and SQIVND (reference sequence). This CDR3 spans 17 amino acids. The CDR3 spells CASSSSKPQGMNTEAFF. The DNA for the CDR3 is TGTGCCAGTAGTTCCTCTAAGCCCCAGGGGATGAACACTGAAGCTTTCTTT.

The chain joins TRBV19 to TRBJ2-3; TRBD1 agrees at 7 bases. Germline V gives CDR1 LNHDA, CDR2 SQIVND (reference sequence). V was clipped by 4 bases and J by 2 bases; unmatched bases: 6. This CDR3 is built from 15 residues. CDR3 sequence: CASSTGDRVTDTQYF. The CDR3 DNA reads as TGTGCCAGTAGTACTGGGGACAGAGTCACAGATACGCAGTATTTT.

This clone came up once. The CDR3: CATMTRTGASYEQYF. Written as DNA, the CDR3 is TGTGCCACCATGACCCGGACAGGGGCGAGCTACGAGCAGTACTTC. The chain employs TRBV19 and TRBJ2-7, with 9 bases that match TRBD1. This CDR3 contains 15 residues. Germline-derived CDR1 and CDR2 are LNHDA and SQIVND (reference sequence). The J segment lost 3 bases and the V segment lost 10 bases, leaving 13 bases of the junction unmatched.

The rearrangement joins TRBV5-1 to TRBJ2-3; D is ambiguous. The CDR3 is 16 residues long. The V gene lost 1 base and the J gene lost 0 bases, with 12 bases spanning the gap. CDR1 is SGHRS and CDR2 is YFSETQ in the germline V gene. The CDR3 protein is CASSLQSGSSTDTQYF. CDR3 DNA: TGCGCCAGCAGCTTGCAGTCTGGCAGCAGCACAGATACGCAGTATTTT.

The chain combines TRBV5-1 with TRBJ1-2, with TRBD1 as a possible D gene (6 bases). This CDR3 is 15 amino acids long. Trimming removed 4 bases at V and 2 bases at J, with 15 bases between. CDR1 SGHRS and CDR2 YFSETQ come from the germline V gene. DNA of the CDR3: TGCGCCAGCAGCCCGGGGGACAATGGGAACTATGGCTACACCTTC. It encodes CASSPGDNGNYGYTF.

The chain is built from TRBV5-4 and TRBJ1-1; D gene uncertain. The CDR3 covers 15 residues. V was cut by 0 bases and J by 1 base, with 10 bases left in between. In germline, CDR1 is SGHNT, CDR2 YYREEE (reference sequence). For the CDR3, the DNA is TGTGCCAGCAGCTTGGAATCAGTTAAGAACACTGAAGCTTTCTTT. This encodes CASSLESVKNTEAFF.

This clone is a singleton in its sample. The J gene is TRBJ1-5, the V gene TRBV7-6; no clear D gene. There are 16 residues in the CDR3. Deletions cut 4 bases from V and 3 bases from J, with 16 bases between. Germline CDR1 SGHVS, CDR2 FNYEAQ. CDR3 region: CASSSQAGLFNQPQHF. The CDR3 DNA sequence: TGTGCCAGCAGCTCTCAAGCCGGACTGTTCAATCAGCCCCAGCATTTT.

J is TRBJ1-1 and V is TRBV20-1; weak D call: TRBD1 (6 bases). Germline V gene sequence: CDR1 DFQATT, CDR2 SNEGSKA (reference sequence). Trimming shortened V by 3 bases and J by 0 bases, and 11 bases separated the two germline ends. The CDR3 loop spans 14 amino acids. The CDR3 loop reads CSASLGTMNTEAFF. As DNA, the CDR3 is TGCAGTGCTAGTTTAGGGACAATGAACACTGAAGCTTTCTTT.

The genes are TRBV24-1 and TRBJ2-2, with D possibly TRBD2 on 6 matching bases. The V end lost 9 bases, the J end lost 1 base, and 17 bases lay between the germline ends. Germline V gene data show CDR1 as KGHDR and CDR2 as SFDVKD. The CDR3 totals 16 residues. The CDR3 nucleotides read TGTGCCACCGCGAGCGGTTGGAGGGGGAACACCGGGGAGCTGTTTTTT. Protein sequence: CATASGWRGNTGELFF.

The rearrangement links TRBV6-5 to TRBJ2-7; 8 bases are shared with TRBD1. V was clipped by 5 bases and J by 3 bases; unmatched bases: 9. CDR3 size: 15 residues. In germline, CDR1 is MNHEY, CDR2 SVGAGI. The CDR3 sequence is CASSLSGQGFYEQYF. CDR3 nucleotide sequence: TGTGCCAGCAGTCTCTCTGGACAGGGATTCTACGAGCAGTACTTC.

The chain combines TRBV10-3 with TRBJ2-5; no firm D call. Looked up from germline, CDR1 is ENHRY and CDR2 is SYGVKD. V gave up 3 bases and J gave up 2 bases, with 10 bases separating them. The CDR3 spans 14 residues. CDR3 loop: CAISEGQKQETQYF. Written as DNA, the CDR3 is TGTGCCATCAGTGAAGGTCAGAAGCAAGAGACCCAGTACTTC.

The table lists this clone with a count of one. The chain recombines TRBV6-5 with TRBJ1-2, with a possible D match to TRBD1 (6 bases). The CDR3 contains 14 residues. Germline-derived CDR1 and CDR2 are MNHEY and SVGAGI. Trimming removed 0 bases at V and 6 bases at J, with 11 bases between. DNA of the CDR3: TGTGCCAGCAGTTACTCGAACAGGGCGAATGGCTACACCTTC. Translated, it gives CASSYSNRANGYTF.

This clone was detected a few times. This chain uses TRBV5-1 with TRBJ1-2; D gene ambiguous. V shed 0 bases and J shed 5 bases, with 20 bases lying between them. CDR1 is SGHRS and CDR2 is YFSETQ in the germline V gene. The CDR3 has 17 amino acids. CDR3 in amino acids: CASSLEFERTNRYGYTF. CDR3 bases: TGCGCCAGCAGCTTGGAGTTTGAGAGGACTAATCGGTATGGCTACACCTTC.

The rearrangement joins TRBV18 to TRBJ2-7; D unclear. V was cut by 2 bases and J by 5 bases, with 4 bases left in between. The germline CDR1 and CDR2 sequences are KGHSH and LQKENI. The CDR3 sequence is 11 residues long. CDR3 in DNA: TGTGCCAGCTCACCAGGTGACGAGCAGTACTTC. It yields the protein CASSPGDEQYF.